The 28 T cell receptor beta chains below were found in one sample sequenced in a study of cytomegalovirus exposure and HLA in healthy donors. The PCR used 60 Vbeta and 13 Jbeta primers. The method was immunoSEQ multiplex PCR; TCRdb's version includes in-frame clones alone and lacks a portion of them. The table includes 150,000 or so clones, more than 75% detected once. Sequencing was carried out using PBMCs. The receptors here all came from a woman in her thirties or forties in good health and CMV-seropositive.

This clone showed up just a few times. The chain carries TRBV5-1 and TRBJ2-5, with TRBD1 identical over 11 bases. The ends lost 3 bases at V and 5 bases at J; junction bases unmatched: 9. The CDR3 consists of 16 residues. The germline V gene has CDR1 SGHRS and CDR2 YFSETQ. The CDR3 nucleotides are TGCGCCAGCAGCTGGAAACCGGGACAGGGGGTGGAGACCCAGTACTTC. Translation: CASSWKPGQGVETQYF.

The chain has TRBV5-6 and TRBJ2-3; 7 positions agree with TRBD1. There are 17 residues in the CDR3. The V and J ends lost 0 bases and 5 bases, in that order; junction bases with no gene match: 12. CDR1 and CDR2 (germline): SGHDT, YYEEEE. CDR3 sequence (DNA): TGTGCCAGCAGCTTGGCATTACAGGGGTTTTGGAGAGATACGCAGTATTTT. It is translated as CASSLALQGFWRDTQYF.

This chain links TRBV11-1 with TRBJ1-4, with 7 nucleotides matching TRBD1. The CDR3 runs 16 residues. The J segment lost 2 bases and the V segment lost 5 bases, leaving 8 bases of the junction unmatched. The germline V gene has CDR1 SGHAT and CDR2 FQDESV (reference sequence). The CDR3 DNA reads TGTGCCAGCAGCCCGCAGGGGGGTACGACTAATGAAAAACTGTTTTTT. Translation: CASSPQGGTTNEKLFF.

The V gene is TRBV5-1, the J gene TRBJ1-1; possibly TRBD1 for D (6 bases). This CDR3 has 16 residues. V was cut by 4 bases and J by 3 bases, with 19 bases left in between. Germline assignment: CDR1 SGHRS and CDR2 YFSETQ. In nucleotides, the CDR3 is TGCGCCAGCAGCCCAATGGGGCGGGGGGCTGACACTGAAGCTTTCTTT. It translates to CASSPMGRGADTEAFF.

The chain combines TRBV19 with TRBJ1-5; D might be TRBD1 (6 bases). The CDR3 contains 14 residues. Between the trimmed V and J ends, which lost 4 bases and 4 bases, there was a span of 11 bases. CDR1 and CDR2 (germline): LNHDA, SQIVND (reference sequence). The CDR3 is CASSTNRVNQPQHF. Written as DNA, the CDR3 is TGTGCCAGTAGTACGAACAGGGTTAATCAGCCCCAGCATTTT.

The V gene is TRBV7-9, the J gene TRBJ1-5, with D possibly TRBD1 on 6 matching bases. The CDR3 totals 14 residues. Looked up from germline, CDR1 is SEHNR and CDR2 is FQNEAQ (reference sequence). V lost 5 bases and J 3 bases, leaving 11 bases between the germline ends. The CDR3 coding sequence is TGTGCCAGCAGCCTCACAGGGAACAATCAGCCCCAGCATTTT. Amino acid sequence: CASSLTGNNQPQHF.

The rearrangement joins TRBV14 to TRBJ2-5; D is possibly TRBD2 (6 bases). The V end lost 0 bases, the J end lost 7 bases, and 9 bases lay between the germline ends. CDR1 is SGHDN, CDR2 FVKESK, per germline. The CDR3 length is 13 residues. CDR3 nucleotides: TGTGCCAGCAGCCAAGATCTGGGAGGGACCCAGTACTTC. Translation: CASSQDLGGTQYF.

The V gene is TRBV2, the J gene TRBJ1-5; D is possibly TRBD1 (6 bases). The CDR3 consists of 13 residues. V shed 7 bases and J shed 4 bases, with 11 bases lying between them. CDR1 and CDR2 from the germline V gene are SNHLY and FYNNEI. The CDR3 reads CASNWDINQPQHF. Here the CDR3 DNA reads TGTGCCAGCAATTGGGACATTAATCAGCCCCAGCATTTT.

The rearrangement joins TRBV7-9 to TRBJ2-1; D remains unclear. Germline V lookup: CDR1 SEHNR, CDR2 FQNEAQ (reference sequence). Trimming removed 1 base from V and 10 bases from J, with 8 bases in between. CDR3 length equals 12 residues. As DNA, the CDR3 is TGTGCCAGCAGCTTAGTAATGAGGGAGCAGTTCTTC. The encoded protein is CASSLVMREQFF.

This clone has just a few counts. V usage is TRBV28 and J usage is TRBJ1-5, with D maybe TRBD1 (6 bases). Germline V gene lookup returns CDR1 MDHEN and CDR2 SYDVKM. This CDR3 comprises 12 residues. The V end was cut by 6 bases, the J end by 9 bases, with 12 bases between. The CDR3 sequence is CASSPMTGPQHF. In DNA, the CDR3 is TGTGCCAGCAGCCCTATGACAGGGCCCCAGCATTTT.

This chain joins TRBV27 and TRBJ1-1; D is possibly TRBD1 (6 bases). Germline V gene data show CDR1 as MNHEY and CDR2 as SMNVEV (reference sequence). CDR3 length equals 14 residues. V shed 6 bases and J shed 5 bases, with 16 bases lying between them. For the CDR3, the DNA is TGTGCCAGCAGCTCCGTCAGGGGCGGGACTGAAGCTTTCTTT. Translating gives CASSSVRGGTEAFF.

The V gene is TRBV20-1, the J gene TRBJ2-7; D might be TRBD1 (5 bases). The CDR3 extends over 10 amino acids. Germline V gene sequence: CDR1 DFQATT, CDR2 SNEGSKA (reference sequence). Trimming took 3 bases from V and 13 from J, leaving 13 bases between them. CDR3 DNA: TGCAGTGCTAGTTCTGGGCAGGGTTACTTC. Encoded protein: CSASSGQGYF.

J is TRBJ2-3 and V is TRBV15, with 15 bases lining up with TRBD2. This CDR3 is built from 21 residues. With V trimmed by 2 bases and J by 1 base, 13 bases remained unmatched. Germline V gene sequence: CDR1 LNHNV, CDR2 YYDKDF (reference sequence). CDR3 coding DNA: TGTGCCACCAGCAGACTTAGTCCGGGGACTAGCGGGAGGAGGGGCACAGATACGCAGTATTTT. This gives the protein CATSRLSPGTSGRRGTDTQYF.

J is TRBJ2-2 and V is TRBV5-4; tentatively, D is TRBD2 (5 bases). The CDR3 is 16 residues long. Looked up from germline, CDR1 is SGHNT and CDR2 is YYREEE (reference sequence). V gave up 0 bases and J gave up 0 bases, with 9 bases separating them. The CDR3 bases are TGTGCCAGCAGCTTGGGAGGGCTAGCGAACACCGGGGAGCTGTTTTTT. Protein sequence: CASSLGGLANTGELFF.

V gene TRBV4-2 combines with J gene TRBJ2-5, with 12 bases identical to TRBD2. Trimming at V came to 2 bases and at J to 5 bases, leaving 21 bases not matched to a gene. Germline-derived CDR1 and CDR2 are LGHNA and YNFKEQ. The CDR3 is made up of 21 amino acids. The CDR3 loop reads CASSQRGLSGTSGRKGETQYF. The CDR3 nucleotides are TGTGCCAGCAGCCAAAGAGGACTGTCGGGTACTAGCGGGAGGAAAGGGGAGACCCAGTACTTC.

CDR3 DNA: TGTGCCAGCAGCTCAGTCCCCGATCGGAGTACGCAGTATTTT. It specifies CASSSVPDRSTQYF. The chain recombines TRBV7-9 with TRBJ2-3; no clear D. The ends were cut back, 4 bases at V and 8 bases at J, with 16 bases in the middle. CDR3 size: 14 residues. CDR1 and CDR2 (germline): SEHNR, FQNEAQ (reference sequence).

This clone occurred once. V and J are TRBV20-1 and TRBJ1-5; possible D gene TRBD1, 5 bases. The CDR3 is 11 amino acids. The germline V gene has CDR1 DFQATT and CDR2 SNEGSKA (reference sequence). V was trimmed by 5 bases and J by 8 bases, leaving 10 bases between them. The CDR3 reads CSAGGMEPQHF. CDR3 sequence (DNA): TGCAGTGCTGGGGGGATGGAGCCCCAGCATTTT.

CDR3 residues: CASSARQGSEAFF. DNA for the CDR3: TGTGCCAGCAGTGCGAGACAGGGATCTGAAGCTTTCTTT. The rearrangement uses TRBV2 and TRBJ1-1, with 7 nucleotides matching TRBD1. Germline V gene data show CDR1 as SNHLY and CDR2 as FYNNEI. J was trimmed by 6 bases and V by 4 bases; bases with no gene match: 5. There are 13 residues in the CDR3.

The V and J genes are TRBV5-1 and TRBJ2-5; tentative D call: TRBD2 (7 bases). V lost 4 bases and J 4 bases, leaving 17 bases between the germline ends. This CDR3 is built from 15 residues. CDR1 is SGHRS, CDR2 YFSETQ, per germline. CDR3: CASSPSGKGGETQYF. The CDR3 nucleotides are TGCGCCAGCAGCCCCAGCGGGAAAGGGGGAGAGACCCAGTACTTC.

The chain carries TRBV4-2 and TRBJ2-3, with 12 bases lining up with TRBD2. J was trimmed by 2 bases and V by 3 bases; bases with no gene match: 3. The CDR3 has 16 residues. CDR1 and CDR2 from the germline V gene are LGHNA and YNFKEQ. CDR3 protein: CASSQRLAGDTDTQYF. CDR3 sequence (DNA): TGTGCCAGCAGCCAGCGACTAGCGGGAGACACAGATACGCAGTATTTT.

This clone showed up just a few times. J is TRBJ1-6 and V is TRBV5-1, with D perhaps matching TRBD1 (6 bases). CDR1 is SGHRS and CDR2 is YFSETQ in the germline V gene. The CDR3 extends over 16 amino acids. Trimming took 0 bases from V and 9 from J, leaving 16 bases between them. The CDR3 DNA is TGCGCCAGCAGCTTGGACGCGGGGGGGCTAGGTTCACCCCTCCACTTT. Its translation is CASSLDAGGLGSPLHF.

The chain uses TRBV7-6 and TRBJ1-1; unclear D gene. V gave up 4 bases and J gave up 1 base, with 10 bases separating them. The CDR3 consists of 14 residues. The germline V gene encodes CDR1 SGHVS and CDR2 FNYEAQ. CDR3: CASSSPETNTEAFF. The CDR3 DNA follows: TGTGCCAGCAGCTCACCGGAGACGAACACTGAAGCTTTCTTT.

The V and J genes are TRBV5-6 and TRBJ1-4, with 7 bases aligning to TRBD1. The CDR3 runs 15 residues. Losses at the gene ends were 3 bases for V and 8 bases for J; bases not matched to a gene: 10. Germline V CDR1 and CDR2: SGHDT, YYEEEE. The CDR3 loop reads CASSSEGQLGEKLFF. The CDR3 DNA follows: TGTGCCAGCAGCTCCGAGGGACAGTTAGGCGAAAAACTGTTTTTT.

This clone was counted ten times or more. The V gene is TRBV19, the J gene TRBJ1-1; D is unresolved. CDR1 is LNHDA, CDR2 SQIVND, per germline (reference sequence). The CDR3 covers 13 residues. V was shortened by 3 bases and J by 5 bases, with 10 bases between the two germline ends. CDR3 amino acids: CASSIIRGTEAFF. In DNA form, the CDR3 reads TGTGCCAGTAGTATTATTAGAGGGACTGAAGCTTTCTTT.

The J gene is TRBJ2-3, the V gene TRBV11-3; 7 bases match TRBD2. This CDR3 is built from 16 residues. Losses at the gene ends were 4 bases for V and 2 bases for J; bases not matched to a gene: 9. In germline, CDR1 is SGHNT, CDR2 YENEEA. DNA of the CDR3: TGTGCCAGCAGCTCGTTTGCGGGAGCATCCACAGATACGCAGTATTTT. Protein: CASSSFAGASTDTQYF.

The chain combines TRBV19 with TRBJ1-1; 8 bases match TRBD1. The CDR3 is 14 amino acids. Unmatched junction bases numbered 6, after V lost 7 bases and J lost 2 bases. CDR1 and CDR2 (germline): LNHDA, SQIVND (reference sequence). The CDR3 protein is CASIRTGSNTEAFF. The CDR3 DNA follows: TGTGCCAGTATCCGGACAGGGTCAAACACTGAAGCTTTCTTT.

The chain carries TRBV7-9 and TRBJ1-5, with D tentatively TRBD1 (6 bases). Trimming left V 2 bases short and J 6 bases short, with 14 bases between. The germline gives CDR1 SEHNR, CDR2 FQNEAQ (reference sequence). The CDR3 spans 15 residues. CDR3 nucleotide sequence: TGTGCCAGCAGCTTAAGTCCAGGGGCTGGTCAGCCCCAGCATTTT. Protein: CASSLSPGAGQPQHF.

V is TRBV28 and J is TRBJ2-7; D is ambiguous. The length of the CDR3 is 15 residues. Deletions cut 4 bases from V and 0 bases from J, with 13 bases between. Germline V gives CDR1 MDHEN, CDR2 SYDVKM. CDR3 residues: CASSYPRGSSYEQYF. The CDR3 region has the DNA TGTGCCAGCAGTTATCCCCGCGGATCCTCCTACGAGCAGTACTTC.